This T cell receptor (beta chain) was captured in a study of T cells in Graves' hyperthyroidism and ophthalmopathy. Study summary: Upon initial diagnosis and before any treatment, peripheral blood was collected. General study findings and limits: Most thyroid clonotypes expanded above 0.001 appeared in blood too.

Germline V lookup: CDR1 SGHTA, CDR2 FQGNSA. Deletions cut 8 bases from V and 1 base from J, with 9 bases between. This CDR3 has 13 residues. Amplification yielded TCR beta CDR3 regions, with RNA transcripts as the source. First-round RT-PCR of the TCR CDR3 relied on the HTBI primer set. TCRdb called the multiplex PCR reads again in MiXCR, with one record for every CDR3 protein. The table records over 700,000 distinct CDR3 sequences, 38% of them present only once. This clonotype was counted at least ten times. Antigen: not known. The patients, who ranged from 18 to 65 in age, presented with newly diagnosed hyperthyroidism lasting under 2 months.

This clonotype was sampled from a man aged 18 to 30 with Graves' hyperthyroidism. V is TRBV7-2 and J is TRBJ1-3; D call uncertain. What was sequenced was blood. The CDR3 region has the DNA TGTGCCAGCGGGCGGGAGTCTGGAAACACCATATATTTT. Protein sequence: CASGRESGNTIYF.